This entry lists 2 T cell receptor beta chains sequenced from one sample in a study of T cell changes during pregnancy in multiple sclerosis. Using immunoSEQ multiplex PCR, the repertoire was profiled, and TCRdb retains in-frame clones only, with some absent. The repertoire consists of tens of thousands of clones, with 85% to 90% occurring once and the leading ten covering around 0.57%. This material consisted of CD4+ T cells from peripheral blood mononuclear cells, taken in the first trimester of pregnancy. These receptors came from a female donor with multiple sclerosis, enrolled in a pregnancy study.

The chain uses TRBV28 and TRBJ2-1, with D perhaps matching TRBD2 (8 bases). Germline CDR1 and CDR2: MDHEN and SYDVKM. There are 17 residues in the CDR3. The ends were cut back, 2 bases at V and 4 bases at J, with 18 bases in the middle. The CDR3 coding sequence is TGTGCCAGCAGTTTAGGTCGGGAGGGGGCACGGTACAATGAGCAGTTCTTC. Translated: CASSLGREGARYNEQFF.

DNA for the CDR3: TGTGCCAGCAGCTTACGGACTAGCGGGAGGGCCCCTGAGCAGTTCTTC. This translates into CASSLRTSGRAPEQFF. V and J are TRBV27 and TRBJ2-1, with TRBD2 matching 15 bases. Germline V lookup: CDR1 MNHEY, CDR2 SMNVEV (reference sequence). The CDR3 runs 16 residues. The ends lost 6 bases at V and 9 bases at J; junction bases unmatched: 9.